This TCR beta chain originates from a study of T cell responses to AZD1222 COVID-19 vaccine. Study findings and constraints: Repertoires were obtained only post-peak T cell response. The donors showed a predominance of white British ancestry and of females, with possible underestimation of clonal diversity.

Comment on this clone: Antigen unknown.

V lost 4 bases and J 4 bases, leaving 22 bases between the germline ends. Germline V lookup: CDR1 GTSNPN, CDR2 SVGIG (reference sequence). The CDR3 extends over 16 amino acids. The repertoire was sequenced with immunoSEQ multiplex PCR; TCRdb's copy has only in-frame clones and lacks some. In the table there are fewer than 120,000 clones, nearly 90% of which are singletons. V is TRBV30 and J is TRBJ1-1; no clear D. This sequence was found in an adult in good health. Specimen: peripheral blood, collected on day 0 of AZD1222 vaccination. CDR3 in amino acids: CAWTYLGQIGSTEAFF. In nucleotides, the CDR3 is TGTGCCTGGACTTACCTCGGTCAAATCGGGAGCACTGAAGCTTTCTTT.